The rows below give T cell receptor beta chains drawn from one sample of a study of shared clonotypes between healthy human individuals. Clones were sequenced by immunoSEQ multiplex PCR, and TCRdb holds only the in-frame ones, with some missing. The sample records over a million clones, around 76% being singletons. The sample was memory CD4+ T cells sorted from blood. Receptor source: a young man in good health. Both conserved end residues are part of each CDR3. Each record gives: D gene, V gene, clone size, J gene, CDR3 protein, CDR3 DNA. D genes are given only for firm matches. For some rows the clone size is stated as once, few or many, or as a class when expanded; others skip it.

TRBD1	TRBV2	-	TRBJ1-2	CASSRDRGNYGYTF	TGTGCCAGCAGTAGAGACAGGGGGAACTATGGCTACACCTTC
-	TRBV10-3	-	TRBJ1-3	CAISLDRTDTIYF	TGTGCCATCAGTCTAGACAGGACGGACACCATATATTTT
-	TRBV11-2	-	TRBJ2-3	CASSPELVVADTQYF	TGTGCCAGCAGCCCCGAACTAGTCGTTGCAGATACGCAGTATTTT
TRBD1	TRBV5-1	few	TRBJ1-5	CASSSGGDNQPQHF	TGCGCCAGCAGCTCAGGGGGCGACAATCAGCCCCAGCATTTT
-	TRBV5-6	-	TRBJ2-6	CASSLGVSSGANVLTF	TGTGCCAGCAGCTTGGGGGTTAGCTCTGGGGCCAACGTCCTGACTTTC
-	TRBV28	-	TRBJ2-7	CASSTPWEQYF	TGTGCCAGCAGTACCCCGTGGGAGCAGTACTTC
-	TRBV18	once	TRBJ1-2	CASSPLGQLAYGYTF	TGTGCCAGCTCACCACTCGGCCAGCTGGCCTATGGCTACACCTTC
-	TRBV30	-	TRBJ2-6	CARGSTGANVLTF	TGTGCCAGGGGGTCAACTGGGGCCAACGTCCTGACTTTC
-	TRBV6-5	-	TRBJ1-4	CASSYSGPDEKLFF	TGTGCCAGCAGTTACTCGGGGCCCGACGAAAAACTGTTTTTT
-	TRBV7-6	-	TRBJ2-7	CASSLGPGPGSYEQYF	TGTGCCAGCAGCTTGGGGCCCGGGCCTGGGTCCTACGAGCAGTACTTC
-	TRBV6-1	-	TRBJ1-6	CASTRDISYNSPLHF	TGTGCCAGCACCCGAGACATCTCCTATAATTCACCCCTCCACTTT
-	TRBV6-1	-	TRBJ1-2	CASSVTSGGYTF	TGTGCCAGCAGTGTCACGTCTGGGGGCTACACCTTC
-	TRBV4-3	-	TRBJ2-7	CASSQDRQGKAYEQYF	TGCGCCAGCAGCCAAGACCGCCAGGGGAAGGCCTACGAGCAGTACTTC
TRBD2	TRBV5-6	few	TRBJ2-7	CASSETSFYEQYF	TGTGCCAGCAGCGAGACTAGCTTCTACGAGCAGTACTTC
-	TRBV30	-	TRBJ2-2	CASAGEGNTGELFF	TGTGCCTCAGCAGGGGAGGGTAACACCGGGGAGCTGTTTTTT